This T cell receptor (beta chain) was captured by sequencing in a study of blood T cell repertoires in COVID-19. In the study overall: Sites across the United States, Italy and Spain contributed samples from acute and convalescent COVID-19. Sources were T cells, B-cell-depleted T cells, or PBMCs; the material itself was cDNA or gDNA.

Original methodology: The assay estimated nucleated cells by amplifying reference gene primers. Only in-frame clones appear in the TCRdb table, and some are missing; sequencing was by immunoSEQ multiplex PCR. V and J calls and clone size follow that table, whereas D and trimming were derived from the DNA. Of roughly 74,000 clones listed, 70% to 90% are singletons. This CDR3 has 14 residues. V trimming: 6 bases; J trimming: 7 bases; junction bases outside the gene matches: 5. The germline V gene encodes CDR1 MNHEY and CDR2 SMNVEV (reference sequence). The TCR originated in an older man with active or convalescent COVID-19. The gene calls are TRBV27 and TRBJ1-6; TRBD1 matches at 8 bases. The specimen was peripheral blood. For the CDR3, the DNA is TGTGCCAGCAGCGACAGGGGATACAATTCACCCCTCCACTTT. Its protein product is CASSDRGYNSPLHF.